A selection of T cell receptor beta chains follows, all from one sample in a study of blood T cells in healthy people across ages. TCRdb reanalysed the 5' RACE reads using MiXCR and keeps one entry per CDR3 protein. The table lists 1.5 million to 2 million distinct CDR3 sequences, roughly 52% of them singletons. Sequencing was performed on blood. These TCRs come from a woman aged 35 to 49 in good health. CDR3s include the opening cysteine and the closing phenylalanine or tryptophan. A D gene is named only where the DNA matches it firmly. Not every row has a clone size; where given, it reads once, few, many or a size class.

clone size: once; J gene: TRBJ2-7; V gene: TRBV5-5; D gene: .; CDR3 protein: CASSLGGDSYNEQYF; CDR3 DNA: TGTGCCAGCAGCTTGGGAGGGGACTCCTACAATGAGCAGTACTTC
clone size: .; J gene: TRBJ1-6; V gene: TRBV28; D gene: .; CDR3 protein: CASSAQGRVSPLHF; CDR3 DNA: TGTGCCAGCAGCGCCCAAGGGAGGGTTTCACCCCTCCACTTT
clone size: .; J gene: TRBJ2-5; V gene: TRBV13; D gene: .; CDR3 protein: CASSLGRGDKQYF; CDR3 DNA: TGTGCCAGCAGCTTAGGCCGCGGGGATAAGCAGTACTTC
clone size: .; J gene: TRBJ1-2; V gene: TRBV7-9; D gene: .; CDR3 protein: CASSPTPPTFYGYTF; CDR3 DNA: TGTGCCAGCAGCCCGACCCCGCCAACCTTCTATGGCTACACCTTC
clone size: once; J gene: TRBJ1-2; V gene: TRBV12-3/TRBV12-4; D gene: .; CDR3 protein: CASSTTGNGYTF; CDR3 DNA: TGTGCCAGCAGTACTACAGGGAATGGCTACACCTTC
clone size: few; J gene: TRBJ2-1; V gene: TRBV5-1; D gene: TRBD1; CDR3 protein: CASSSFRDRGLNEQFF; CDR3 DNA: TGTGCCAGCAGCTCCTTTCGGGACAGGGGGCTCAATGAGCAGTTCTTC
clone size: .; J gene: TRBJ2-3; V gene: TRBV29-1; D gene: TRBD1; CDR3 protein: CSAGGQGIKRGPGQYF; CDR3 DNA: TGCAGCGCCGGGGGACAGGGGATTAAGCGGGGGCCCGGACAGTATTTT
clone size: .; J gene: TRBJ1-3; V gene: TRBV7-2; D gene: .; CDR3 protein: CASSSEGGAGNTIYF; CDR3 DNA: TGTGCCAGCAGCTCCGAAGGGGGAGCTGGAAACACCATATATTTT
clone size: few; J gene: TRBJ2-4; V gene: TRBV11-2; D gene: .; CDR3 protein: CASSSSGNIQYF; CDR3 DNA: TGTGCCAGCAGCTCATCAGGAAACATTCAGTACTTC
clone size: few; J gene: TRBJ1-5; V gene: TRBV10-3; D gene: .; CDR3 protein: CAISVGNQPQHF; CDR3 DNA: TGTGCCATCAGTGTTGGCAATCAGCCCCAGCATTTT
clone size: .; J gene: TRBJ2-6; V gene: TRBV6-1; D gene: .; CDR3 protein: CASSEALTVLTF; CDR3 DNA: TGTGCCAGCAGTGAAGCGCTGACCGTCCTGACTTTC
clone size: .; J gene: TRBJ1-4; V gene: TRBV20-1; D gene: TRBD1; CDR3 protein: CSARGFGDRSPTNEKLFF; CDR3 DNA: TGCAGTGCTAGAGGTTTCGGGGACAGGTCACCAACTAATGAAAAACTGTTTTTT
clone size: few; J gene: TRBJ1-2; V gene: TRBV27; D gene: .; CDR3 protein: CASSRAGPRDGYTF; CDR3 DNA: TGTGCCAGCAGTAGGGCGGGCCCCAGGGATGGCTACACCTTC
clone size: .; J gene: TRBJ2-5; V gene: TRBV7-2; D gene: .; CDR3 protein: CASSLSRLKETRYF; CDR3 DNA: TGTGCCAGCAGCTTATCAAGGCTGAAAGAGACCCGGTACTTC
clone size: .; J gene: TRBJ2-3; V gene: TRBV28; D gene: TRBD2; CDR3 protein: CASSPSGGIITQYF; CDR3 DNA: TGTGCCAGCAGTCCGAGCGGGGGGATAATCACGCAGTATTTT
clone size: .; J gene: TRBJ2-3; V gene: TRBV29-1; D gene: .; CDR3 protein: CRESRDADTQYF; CDR3 DNA: TGCCGCGAAAGCCGGGACGCCGATACGCAGTATTTT
clone size: .; J gene: TRBJ2-1; V gene: TRBV7-2; D gene: .; CDR3 protein: CASSPSRGGIYNEQFF; CDR3 DNA: TGTGCCAGCAGCCCTTCGAGGGGGGGCATCTACAATGAGCAGTTCTTC
clone size: .; J gene: TRBJ2-3; V gene: TRBV4-3; D gene: TRBD2; CDR3 protein: CASSQDVTSGGRTDTQYF; CDR3 DNA: TGCGCCAGCAGCCAAGACGTGACTAGCGGGGGCCGCACAGATACGCAGTATTTT
clone size: .; J gene: TRBJ1-1; V gene: TRBV2; D gene: .; CDR3 protein: CASMIQGEAFF; CDR3 DNA: TGTGCCAGCATGATCCAGGGGGAAGCTTTCTTT
clone size: .; J gene: TRBJ2-7; V gene: TRBV4-3; D gene: TRBD1; CDR3 protein: CASSRDRDLIYEKYF; CDR3 DNA: TGCGCCAGCAGCCGCGACAGGGATTTAATCTACGAGAAGTACTTC
clone size: .; J gene: TRBJ1-2; V gene: TRBV6-2/TRBV6-3; D gene: .; CDR3 protein: CASASLGIYGYTF; CDR3 DNA: TGTGCCAGCGCCAGCCTCGGCATTTATGGCTACACCTTC
clone size: .; J gene: TRBJ2-3; V gene: TRBV12-3/TRBV12-4; D gene: TRBD1; CDR3 protein: CASSLGLGQGPSTDTQYF; CDR3 DNA: TGTGCCAGCAGTCTAGGTCTGGGACAGGGACCTAGCACAGATACGCAGTATTTT
clone size: few; J gene: TRBJ2-7; V gene: TRBV27; D gene: TRBD1; CDR3 protein: CASSPTGKTYEQYF; CDR3 DNA: TGTGCCAGCAGTCCGACAGGGAAGACCTACGAGCAGTACTTC
clone size: .; J gene: TRBJ2-3; V gene: TRBV24-1; D gene: .; CDR3 protein: CATSDLKLGTQYF; CDR3 DNA: TGTGCCACCAGTGATTTGAAATTGGGAACGCAGTATTTT
clone size: .; J gene: TRBJ2-5; V gene: TRBV6-1; D gene: .; CDR3 protein: CASSEADQQETQYF; CDR3 DNA: TGTGCCAGCAGTGAAGCGGACCAGCAAGAGACCCAGTACTTC
clone size: .; J gene: TRBJ2-7; V gene: TRBV6-5; D gene: TRBD1; CDR3 protein: CATTGVHEQYF; CDR3 DNA: TGTGCCACCACAGGGGTCCACGAGCAGTACTTC
clone size: few; J gene: TRBJ2-5; V gene: TRBV11-3; D gene: .; CDR3 protein: CASSPTEAEQETQYF; CDR3 DNA: TGTGCCAGCAGCCCTACCGAGGCGGAGCAAGAGACCCAGTACTTC
clone size: few; J gene: TRBJ2-5; V gene: TRBV7-2; D gene: TRBD2; CDR3 protein: CASSLWGGDDKETQYF; CDR3 DNA: TGTGCCAGCAGCTTATGGGGGGGGGATGACAAAGAGACCCAGTACTTC
clone size: .; J gene: TRBJ2-7; V gene: TRBV10-3; D gene: TRBD1; CDR3 protein: CAISDQGQNTVSYEQYF; CDR3 DNA: TGTGCCATCAGTGATCAGGGACAGAATACGGTGTCCTACGAGCAGTACTTC
clone size: .; J gene: TRBJ2-3; V gene: TRBV10-3; D gene: TRBD2; CDR3 protein: CASRLASSTDTQYF; CDR3 DNA: TGTGCCAGCCGACTAGCTTCTAGCACAGATACGCAGTATTTT
clone size: few; J gene: TRBJ2-3; V gene: TRBV20-1; D gene: .; CDR3 protein: CSAWDLEAQYF; CDR3 DNA: TGCAGTGCGTGGGACCTCGAGGCGCAGTATTTT
clone size: .; J gene: TRBJ2-3; V gene: TRBV7-2; D gene: .; CDR3 protein: CASSAMGGGTGTQYF; CDR3 DNA: TGTGCCAGCAGCGCTATGGGCGGGGGCACAGGTACGCAGTATTTT
clone size: .; J gene: TRBJ2-3; V gene: TRBV5-1; D gene: .; CDR3 protein: CASSRLFDTQYF; CDR3 DNA: TGCGCCAGCAGCCGCCTATTCGATACGCAGTATTTT
clone size: few; J gene: TRBJ2-1; V gene: TRBV7-2; D gene: TRBD2; CDR3 protein: CASSKAGGNLNEQFF; CDR3 DNA: TGTGCCAGCAGCAAAGCGGGGGGGAACCTCAATGAGCAGTTCTTC
clone size: .; J gene: TRBJ2-7; V gene: TRBV25-1; D gene: .; CDR3 protein: CASSEGGRNYEQYF; CDR3 DNA: TGTGCCAGCAGTGAGGGCGGTCGGAACTACGAGCAGTACTTC
clone size: .; J gene: TRBJ2-7; V gene: TRBV4-3; D gene: .; CDR3 protein: CATSQDTRNSYNEQYF; CDR3 DNA: TGCGCCACCAGCCAAGATACGCGTAACTCCTACAATGAGCAGTACTTC
clone size: .; J gene: TRBJ1-6; V gene: TRBV20-1; D gene: TRBD1; CDR3 protein: CSARVLQGAVSPLHF; CDR3 DNA: TGCAGTGCTAGAGTGTTGCAGGGGGCAGTTTCACCCCTCCACTTT
clone size: .; J gene: TRBJ2-1; V gene: TRBV27; D gene: TRBD2; CDR3 protein: CASSLKGRVSGGNNEQFF; CDR3 DNA: TGTGCCAGCAGTTTAAAGGGGAGGGTTAGCGGGGGAAACAATGAGCAGTTCTTC
clone size: .; J gene: TRBJ2-4; V gene: TRBV4-3; D gene: .; CDR3 protein: CASSQDGPEGNIQYF; CDR3 DNA: TGCGCCAGCAGCCAAGATGGCCCCGAGGGAAACATTCAGTACTTC
clone size: .; J gene: TRBJ1-2; V gene: TRBV10-3; D gene: .; CDR3 protein: CAFSPGGTPYGYTF; CDR3 DNA: TGTGCCTTCAGCCCTGGGGGGACACCCTATGGCTACACCTTC
clone size: few; J gene: TRBJ2-5; V gene: TRBV28; D gene: TRBD1; CDR3 protein: CASSFSTGPVQETQYF; CDR3 DNA: TGTGCCAGCAGTTTTTCGACAGGGCCTGTTCAAGAGACCCAGTACTTC
clone size: few; J gene: TRBJ1-2; V gene: TRBV6-1; D gene: .; CDR3 protein: CATKDITGSYGYTF; CDR3 DNA: TGTGCCACCAAAGATATTACAGGGTCCTATGGCTACACCTTC
clone size: .; J gene: TRBJ2-3; V gene: TRBV4-2; D gene: TRBD2; CDR3 protein: CASRSSGGALADTQYF; CDR3 DNA: TGTGCCAGCCGCAGTAGCGGGGGGGCGTTAGCCGATACGCAGTATTTT
clone size: .; J gene: TRBJ2-1; V gene: TRBV7-2; D gene: TRBD1; CDR3 protein: CASSLQGALGNEQFF; CDR3 DNA: TGTGCCAGCAGCTTGCAGGGGGCCCTTGGGAATGAGCAGTTCTTC
clone size: .; J gene: TRBJ2-3; V gene: TRBV29-1; D gene: TRBD2; CDR3 protein: CSVDPGGQDTQYF; CDR3 DNA: TGCAGCGTTGACCCGGGGGGTCAGGATACGCAGTATTTT
clone size: few; J gene: TRBJ2-1; V gene: TRBV20-1; D gene: TRBD2; CDR3 protein: CSARRGGAVNEQFF; CDR3 DNA: TGCAGTGCTAGACGGGGGGGGGCCGTCAATGAGCAGTTCTTC
clone size: few; J gene: TRBJ2-3; V gene: TRBV6-5; D gene: TRBD1; CDR3 protein: CASSYGTGEYF; CDR3 DNA: TGTGCCAGCAGTTACGGGACAGGGGAGTATTTT
clone size: many; J gene: TRBJ2-7; V gene: TRBV2; D gene: TRBD1; CDR3 protein: CASRRQGVPYEQYF; CDR3 DNA: TGTGCCAGCAGGAGACAGGGGGTTCCCTACGAGCAGTACTTC
clone size: once; J gene: TRBJ2-7; V gene: TRBV5-1; D gene: .; CDR3 protein: CASSSITGHEQYF; CDR3 DNA: TGCGCCAGCAGCTCCATTACCGGCCACGAGCAGTACTTC
clone size: few; J gene: TRBJ2-1; V gene: TRBV20-1; D gene: TRBD2; CDR3 protein: CSAREKGLAAGSYNEQFF; CDR3 DNA: TGCAGTGCTAGAGAAAAGGGGCTAGCGGCCGGGTCCTACAATGAGCAGTTCTTC
clone size: .; J gene: TRBJ2-5; V gene: TRBV4-3; D gene: TRBD1; CDR3 protein: CASSQEGQGAEQETQYF; CDR3 DNA: TGCGCCAGCAGCCAAGAAGGGCAGGGGGCGGAACAAGAGACCCAGTACTTC
clone size: .; J gene: TRBJ2-5; V gene: TRBV20-1; D gene: TRBD2; CDR3 protein: CSAREARGGPNLQETQYF; CDR3 DNA: TGCAGTGCTAGAGAAGCTCGGGGGGGGCCGAATCTCCAAGAGACCCAGTACTTC
clone size: .; J gene: TRBJ1-4; V gene: TRBV18; D gene: TRBD1; CDR3 protein: CASSRDRPSTNEKLFF; CDR3 DNA: TGTGCCAGCTCACGGGACAGGCCTTCAACTAATGAAAAACTGTTTTTT
clone size: .; J gene: TRBJ2-5; V gene: TRBV20-1; D gene: .; CDR3 protein: CSAKNRVTETQYF; CDR3 DNA: TGCAGTGCTAAAAACAGGGTCACGGAGACCCAGTACTTC
clone size: .; J gene: TRBJ2-1; V gene: TRBV6-2/TRBV6-3; D gene: .; CDR3 protein: CASSRNVPQGLNEQFF; CDR3 DNA: TGTGCCAGCAGTCGGAATGTGCCCCAGGGGTTGAATGAGCAGTTCTTC